These T cell receptor beta chains were read from a single sample in a study of shared clonotypes between healthy human individuals. Sequenced by immunoSEQ multiplex PCR; TCRdb stores in-frame clones only, minus some. This sample has some 490,000 clones, with almost 80% found just once. Sequenced sample: PBMCs. The receptors originated from a woman aged 40 to 50 in good health. Some clones in this sample may be carry-over from other donors' samples. Both conserved end residues are part of each CDR3. Fields, in order: V gene, J gene, D gene, clone size, CDR3 DNA, CDR3 protein. A D gene is named only where the DNA matches it firmly. Where a row states a size, it is once, few, many or the class of an expanded clone; other rows omit it.

TRBV5-1	TRBJ2-5	-	-	TGCGCCAGCAGCTTGGGACAGGGCCCGGGGGCCCAGTACTTC	CASSLGQGPGAQYF
TRBV11-2	TRBJ2-2	-	-	TGTGCCAGCAGCTTCGACACCGGGGAGCTGTTTTTT	CASSFDTGELFF
TRBV5-1	TRBJ2-1	TRBD2	-	TGCGCCAGCAGCCATTCGACTAGCGGGGGGAGCTCCTACAATGAGCAGTTCTTC	CASSHSTSGGSSYNEQFF
TRBV7-6	TRBJ2-2	TRBD2	-	TGTGCCAGCAGCCCCGTGTGGGGGGGGTTCAACACCGGGGAGCTGTTTTTT	CASSPVWGGFNTGELFF
TRBV27	TRBJ2-1	TRBD2	-	TGTGCCAGCAGACAAATACTAGCGGGAGGGCTCTACAATGAGCAGTTCTTC	CASRQILAGGLYNEQFF
TRBV4-1	TRBJ1-1	-	once	TGCGCCAGCAGCCACAATGCGGGGGCCCCTACTGAAGCTTTCTTT	CASSHNAGAPTEAFF
TRBV6-1	TRBJ1-5	-	-	TGTGCCAGCAGTGAATTCGGTACTAATAGCAATCAGCCCCAGCATTTT	CASSEFGTNSNQPQHF
TRBV4-1	TRBJ2-7	TRBD1	many	TGCGCCAGCGGAGGGGACAGGGGTTACGAGCAGTACTTC	CASGGDRGYEQYF
TRBV7-2	TRBJ2-1	TRBD2	-	TGTGCCAGCAGCTCTAGCGGGAGAATCCATGAGCAGTTCTTC	CASSSSGRIHEQFF
TRBV28	TRBJ1-5	TRBD1	few	TGTGCCAGCTCGTATCCAGGGGGGGGTCAGCCCCAGCATTTT	CASSYPGGGQPQHF
TRBV6-6	TRBJ1-5	-	-	TGTGCCAGCAGGGGGGACGGCAATAGCAATCAGCCCCAGCATTTT	CASRGDGNSNQPQHF
TRBV27	TRBJ2-7	-	-	TGTGCCAGCAGTTCCCCGACTAGCTCCTACGAGCAGTACTTC	CASSSPTSSYEQYF
TRBV29-1	TRBJ1-2	-	few	TGCAGCGCTCCCCTGGGGGGCCTGAACTATGGCTACACCTTC	CSAPLGGLNYGYTF
TRBV15	TRBJ2-7	-	few	TGTGCCACCAGCAACCGGTACGAGCAGTACTTC	CATSNRYEQYF
TRBV19	TRBJ1-4	-	-	TGTGCCAGTAGTATCGGGCTGGCCCAGAGTGAAAAACTGTTTTTT	CASSIGLAQSEKLFF
TRBV6-5	TRBJ1-6	-	-	TGTGCCAGCAGTTACGGACCTCTGTCACCCCTCCACTTT	CASSYGPLSPLHF
TRBV30	TRBJ2-7	-	many	TGTGCCTGGAGTGTACTTGGGGCAGGTGAGGGCGAGCAGTACTTC	CAWSVLGAGEGEQYF
TRBV18	TRBJ2-7	-	-	TGTGCCAGCTCACCCGGACAGCACTACGAGCAGTACTTC	CASSPGQHYEQYF
TRBV12-2	TRBJ2-1	-	many	TGTGCAAGTCGCTTAGCTCTGACAGGTGGTGAGCAGTTCTTC	CASRLALTGGEQFF
TRBV5-1	TRBJ2-3	TRBD2	-	TGCGCCAGCAGCCCGCGGGGGGGGAGCACAGATACGCAGTATTTT	CASSPRGGSTDTQYF
TRBV21-1	TRBJ2-7	-	-	TGTGCCAGCAGCAAAGACAGTCCCTCCTACGAGCAGTACTTC	CASSKDSPSYEQYF
TRBV4-2	TRBJ1-5	-	-	TGTGCCAGCAGCCAAGAGAGGAGCATGGGAAATCAGCCCCAGCATTTT	CASSQERSMGNQPQHF
TRBV28	TRBJ1-2	TRBD1	-	TGTGCCAGCAGTTTATCAGGGGGAGGCTACACCTTC	CASSLSGGGYTF
TRBV20-1	TRBJ2-1	-	-	TGCAGTGCTAGGCTCAATGAGCAGTTCTTC	CSARLNEQFF
TRBV19	TRBJ2-1	TRBD2	-	TGTGCCAGTAGTTGGTCAAGCGGGAGGGCCAATGAGCAGTTCTTC	CASSWSSGRANEQFF
TRBV18	TRBJ2-7	-	once	TGTGCCAGCTCACCACGGGGGATAAGCCCCGAGCAGTACTTC	CASSPRGISPEQYF
TRBV7-6	TRBJ2-7	-	-	TGTGCCAGCAGCTTAGGCAGGGTACCCTACGAGCAGTACTTC	CASSLGRVPYEQYF
TRBV9	TRBJ2-7	-	-	TGTGCCAGCAGCGTAGGAGACGCCTCCTACGAGCAGTACTTC	CASSVGDASYEQYF
TRBV9	TRBJ1-4	-	-	TGTGCCAGCAGCGTATCCGGGGGCGTTGAAAAACTGTTTTTT	CASSVSGGVEKLFF
TRBV6-6	TRBJ1-5	-	-	TGTGCCAGCAGTTACTCAAGGGCGGGTCAGCCCCAGCATTTT	CASSYSRAGQPQHF
TRBV27	TRBJ2-7	TRBD2	-	TGTGCCAGCAGTTACAAAGGGGCGGGAGGGCCAGACTACGAGCAGTACTTC	CASSYKGAGGPDYEQYF
TRBV4-2	TRBJ2-3	-	-	TGTGCCAGCAGCCAAGATGGGTCGGCGGAGTCAGATACGCAGTATTTT	CASSQDGSAESDTQYF
TRBV18	TRBJ2-3	-	-	TGTGCCAGCTCACCACCGCCGGTAGGGGAGGTGCAGTATTTT	CASSPPPVGEVQYF
TRBV18	TRBJ2-2	-	-	TGTGCCAGCTCACGGACGCCGTACACCGGGGAGCTGTTTTTT	CASSRTPYTGELFF
TRBV27	TRBJ1-1	TRBD1	-	TGTGCCAGCAGGGAAGGGACAGGGGTTCCTGAAGCTTTCTTT	CASREGTGVPEAFF
TRBV4-2	TRBJ2-3	TRBD1	-	TGTGCCAGCAGCCAAGGTCCGGGACAGCTCACAGATACGCAGTATTTT	CASSQGPGQLTDTQYF
TRBV5-4	TRBJ2-7	TRBD2	-	TGTGCCAGCAGCGAAGTAACTAGCGGAGTCTACGAGCAGTACTTC	CASSEVTSGVYEQYF
TRBV18	TRBJ2-7	TRBD1	-	TGTGCCAGCTCCCCGGAGGCAGGGGGAGCCTACGAGCAGTACTTC	CASSPEAGGAYEQYF
TRBV6-5	TRBJ2-1	-	-	TGTGCCAGCAGTTACTCCCGGGGGAGCTCCTACAATGAGCAGTTCTTC	CASSYSRGSSYNEQFF
TRBV25-1	TRBJ2-1	TRBD1	-	TGTGCCAGCAGTGACAGGGGGCCGGTTAATGAGCAGTTCTTC	CASSDRGPVNEQFF
TRBV5-1	TRBJ1-5	-	-	TGCGCCAGCAGCTTGGTTGGGGAGCGCAATCAGCCCCAGCATTTT	CASSLVGERNQPQHF
TRBV19	TRBJ2-1	TRBD2	few	TGTGCCAGTACAATAGCGGGAGGCCTGCAGGGGGAGCAGTTCTTC	CASTIAGGLQGEQFF